This T cell receptor (beta chain) was found in a study of Ad26.COV2.S vaccination and SARS-CoV-2 variants. Treatment noted: 15 to 20 received Ad26.COV2.S at low or high dose, single or two shots; 5 received placebo; per-sample allocation not given. Specimen acquisition occurred on day 63 following the initial vaccine or placebo injection. This CDR3 contains 16 residues. Trimming took off 0 bases at V and 4 bases at J, with 16 bases between the two ends. The V gene's germline CDR1 is SGDLS and CDR2 YYNGEE. The method was immunoSEQ multiplex PCR; TCRdb's version includes in-frame clones alone and lacks a portion of them. This sample yields approximately 240,000 clones, of which roughly 90% are seen a single time; about 11% belongs to the top ten.

The receptor's source is a person aged 18-60 years who received the Ad26.COV2.S COVID-19 vaccine or a placebo. This rearrangement joins TRBV9 to TRBJ1-1, with D perhaps TRBD1 (6 bases). Sequencing used peripheral blood, obtained in a trial of Ad26.COV2.S vaccine versus placebo. Written as DNA, the CDR3 is TGTGCCAGCAGCGTAGGGCCCCAGGGGCTTGGCACTGAAGCTTTCTTT. It is translated as CASSVGPQGLGTEAFF.